These 10 T cell receptor beta chains share one sample of origin, sequenced in a study of blood T cell repertoires in COVID-19. Measured with immunoSEQ multiplex PCR; TCRdb has only the in-frame clones, and not every one. The sample yields some 520,000 clones, 75% to 90% seen once. The sample consisted of peripheral blood. These receptors were obtained from a man younger than 35 with COVID-19, enrolled during active disease.

The rearrangement links TRBV5-1 to TRBJ1-5; D gene unclear. V lost 4 bases and J lost 3, with 26 bases in between. The CDR3 covers 19 residues. The V gene's germline CDR1 is SGHRS and CDR2 YFSETQ. CDR3 DNA: TGCGCCAGCAGCCTTGGTTTCCGGGATCTATCCTCTAACAATCAGCCCCAGCATTTT. It is translated as CASSLGFRDLSSNNQPQHF.

The chain combines TRBV30 with TRBJ2-3; TRBD1 agrees at 7 bases. Germline CDR1 reads GTSNPN; CDR2 reads SVGIG (reference sequence). The CDR3 is 16 residues long. With 2 bases clipped from V and 0 bases from J, the junction kept 8 bases outside the gene matches. Here the CDR3 DNA reads TGTGCCTGGAGTCAGGGGGATGGTTTTAGCACAGATACGCAGTATTTT. Translated, it gives CAWSQGDGFSTDTQYF.

This clone was detected only once. The chain has TRBV19 and TRBJ1-5; possible D gene TRBD1, 5 bases. Germline CDR1 reads LNHDA; CDR2 reads SQIVND (reference sequence). V was pared by 3 bases and J by 3 bases, with 12 bases between. CDR3 length: 15 amino acids. The CDR3: CASSITGQINQPQHF. In nucleotides, the CDR3 is TGTGCCAGTAGTATCACCGGACAAATCAATCAGCCCCAGCATTTT. The full variable domain, its missing parts supplied by reference TRBV19 and TRBJ1-5, is DGGITQSPKYLFRKEGQNVTLSCEQNLNHDAMYWYRQDPGQGLRLIYYSQIVNDFQKGDIAEGYSVSREKKESFPLTVTSAQKNPTAFYLCASSITGQINQPQHFGDGTRLSIL.

This clone was recorded a few times. The chain joins TRBV24-1 to TRBJ2-3, with D possibly matching TRBD1 (6 bases). Trimming stripped 9 bases from V and 0 bases from J, with 12 bases between. The CDR3 runs to 14 residues. Germline V gives CDR1 KGHDR, CDR2 SFDVKD. In DNA form, the CDR3 reads TGTGCCACCGGGACACCGGCTAGCACAGATACGCAGTATTTT. As protein: CATGTPASTDTQYF.

The chain carries TRBV3-1 (or the pseudogene TRBV3-2) and TRBJ2-3, with 7 bases aligning to TRBD2. After removal of 6 bases from V and 3 bases from J, the junction contained 0 bases not matched to a gene. CDR3 length equals 12 residues. Germline CDR1 LGHDT, CDR2 YNNKEL (reference sequence). The CDR3 is CASRGGTDTQYF. In nucleotides, the CDR3 is TGTGCCAGCAGGGGGGGGACAGATACGCAGTATTTT.

The chain couples TRBV18 to TRBJ1-1; 9 nucleotides match TRBD1. J was trimmed by 0 bases and V by 3 bases; bases with no gene match: 2. The CDR3 runs 15 residues. From germline, CDR1 is KGHSH and CDR2 LQKENI. CDR3 sequence reads: CASSPGTGMNTEAFF. In nucleotides, the CDR3 is TGTGCCAGCTCACCTGGGACAGGGATGAACACTGAAGCTTTCTTT.

This chain joins TRBV11-3 and TRBJ2-1, with TRBD1 as a possible D gene (6 bases). V was clipped by 4 bases and J by 0 bases, with 13 bases between them. This CDR3 contains 16 residues. Germline V gives CDR1 SGHNT, CDR2 YENEEA. The CDR3: CASSSTGSSSYNEQFF. The CDR3 coding sequence is TGTGCCAGCAGCTCCACAGGGTCTAGCTCCTACAATGAGCAGTTCTTC.

This clone was found once. This chain connects TRBV4-1 to TRBJ2-1; TRBD2 agrees at 8 bases. CDR3 length equals 14 residues. The ends lost 2 bases at V and 7 bases at J; junction bases unmatched: 4. The germline V gene encodes CDR1 MGHRA and CDR2 YSYEKL. As DNA, the CDR3 is TGCGCCAGCAGCCAACCTAGCGGGTCGAATGAGCAGTTCTTC. It codes for CASSQPSGSNEQFF.

The chain employs TRBV2 and TRBJ2-3, with 14 bases matching TRBD2. CDR3 length: 17 residues. V lost 4 bases and J lost 8; bases outside the gene matches: 11. Germline V gene sequence: CDR1 SNHLY, CDR2 FYNNEI. The CDR3 loop is CASSVRRLAGGPGTQYF. The CDR3 DNA follows: TGTGCCAGCAGTGTCCGCCGACTAGCGGGGGGGCCGGGTACGCAGTATTTT.

This clone was counted at least ten times. The chain uses TRBV4-2 and TRBJ2-6, with 8 bases aligning to TRBD1. V trimming: 2 bases; J trimming: 0 bases; junction bases outside the gene matches: 0. Germline assignment: CDR1 LGHNA and CDR2 YNFKEQ. This CDR3 region has 16 residues. CDR3 DNA: TGTGCCAGCAGCCAAACAGGGGGCTCTGGGGCCAACGTCCTGACTTTC. This encodes CASSQTGGSGANVLTF.